The clone carrying this T cell receptor beta chain was counted once. The sample originates from a study of blood T cell repertoires in COVID-19. Overall study: The study drew acute and convalescent COVID-19 samples from the United States, Italy and Spain. Sources were T cells, B-cell-depleted T cells, or PBMCs; the material itself was cDNA or gDNA.

Original processing methods: Estimated nucleated cell counts came from reference gene primer amplification. Clones were sequenced by immunoSEQ multiplex PCR, and TCRdb holds only the in-frame ones, with some missing. That table is the source of V, J and clone size, and D and trimming were worked out from the DNA. This table has some 83,000 clones, 86% appearing once. The CDR3 is made up of 12 amino acids. Germline CDR1 SGHTA, CDR2 FQGNSA. V was clipped by 5 bases and J by 6 bases, with 9 bases between them. The receptor's source is a man over 45 with active COVID-19. V usage is TRBV7-2 and J usage is TRBJ2-3; D gene uncertain. Sequenced material: peripheral blood. This chain's CDR3 is CASSPNSDTQYF. CDR3 DNA sequence: TGTGCCAGCAGCCCTAATTCCGATACGCAGTATTTT.